A selection of T cell receptor beta chains follows, all from one sample in a study of CD8+ T cells in alopecia areata. Sequencing used immunoSEQ multiplex PCR; TCRdb keeps in-frame clones, though not all of them. The sample has some 160,000 clones, about two thirds seen once. The starting material was CD4+ T cells sorted from blood, obtained at week 4, from a patient treated with tofacitinib. The receptors shown here come from a human donor with alopecia areata. Each CDR3 is given with its conserved first and last residue. Fields, in order: J gene, V gene, D gene, clone size, CDR3 DNA, CDR3 protein. D genes are given only for firm matches. The size of a clone is reported for some rows only, either as once, few or many, or as a class for expanded clones.

>TRBJ1-2|TRBV30|NA|few
TGTGCCTGGAGGGCGGGGTATTATGGCTACACCTTC
CAWRAGYYGYTF
>TRBJ2-7|TRBV2|NA|NA
TGTGCCAGCTCCCGGGACCGCTTCTACGAGCAGTACTTC
CASSRDRFYEQYF
>TRBJ1-2|TRBV19|TRBD1|NA
TGTGCCAGTAGTTCCCGCTCACAGGGGGCGAGAAGCTACACCTTC
CASSSRSQGARSYTF
>TRBJ1-1|TRBV25-1|NA|few
TGTGCCAGCAGTGGGGCCGTGAACACTGAAGCTTTCTTT
CASSGAVNTEAFF
>TRBJ1-1|TRBV9|NA|NA
TGTGCCAGCAGCACCGACCAGCCGGCCCTGGGCACTGAAGCTTTCTTT
CASSTDQPALGTEAFF
>TRBJ1-5|TRBV5-6|NA|NA
TGTGCCAGCAGCTCCAGAGAGGGTTGGGGCGGCAATCAGCCCCAGCATTTT
CASSSREGWGGNQPQHF
>TRBJ2-3|TRBV29-1|NA|NA
TGCAGCGTTGAACAGAGAGGGGTGTCAGATACGCAGTATTTT
CSVEQRGVSDTQYF
>TRBJ1-5|TRBV19|NA|NA
TGTGCCAGCGGGATGACGCCCCAGCATTTT
CASGMTPQHF
>TRBJ2-3|TRBV29-1|NA|NA
TGCAGCCACAGGGTGAACACAGATACGCAGTATTTT
CSHRVNTDTQYF
>TRBJ1-5|TRBV2|TRBD1|NA
TGTGCCAGCAGTGGACAGGGGATCTATCAGCCCCAGCATTTT
CASSGQGIYQPQHF
>TRBJ1-1|TRBV5-1|NA|NA
TGCGCCAGCAGCTTGGGGGTTGTAGCTGGGGCGTACACTGAAGCTTTCTTT
CASSLGVVAGAYTEAFF
>TRBJ2-6|TRBV27|NA|NA
TGTGCCAGCAGTCCAAGACCGATCTCTGGGGCCAACGTCCTGACTTTC
CASSPRPISGANVLTF
>TRBJ2-1|TRBV27|TRBD2|few
TGTGCCAGCAGTTTTGCCGGGACTAGGAATGAGCAGTTCTTC
CASSFAGTRNEQFF
>TRBJ2-3|TRBV27|TRBD1|NA
TGTGCCAGCACCTCAGGGGGAGATACGCAGTATTTT
CASTSGGDTQYF
>TRBJ2-7|TRBV4-3|TRBD2|NA
TGCGCCAGCAGCCAAGAGGCGGGGGATGCCTACGAGCAGTACTTC
CASSQEAGDAYEQYF
>TRBJ2-1|TRBV5-1|NA|once
TGCGCCAGCAGCTTGGTAGGACTGAACAATGAGCAGTTCTTC
CASSLVGLNNEQFF
>TRBJ2-2|TRBV2|TRBD1|medium-sized
TGTGCCAGCAGAGCCCAGGGGGCGAACACCGGGGAGCTGTTTTTT
CASRAQGANTGELFF
>TRBJ2-3|TRBV30|TRBD2|NA
TGTGCCTGCTCCCCCGGGGGGGGAACGCAGTATTTT
CACSPGGGTQYF
>TRBJ1-5|TRBV10-3|NA|NA
TGTGCCATCAGTGAGTCGGGGGATCAGCCCCAGCATTTT
CAISESGDQPQHF
>TRBJ2-7|TRBV5-1|TRBD2|NA
TGCGCCAGCAGCTGGGGACTAGCGTCATCCTACGAGCAGTACTTC
CASSWGLASSYEQYF
>TRBJ2-5|TRBV18|NA|few
TGTGCCAGCTCACCACCCGGGCGGGAGACCCAGTACTTC
CASSPPGRETQYF
>TRBJ2-1|TRBV25-1|NA|NA
TGTGCCAGCAGTGACCCCAGCCGTTTCAACAATGAGCAGTTCTTC
CASSDPSRFNNEQFF
>TRBJ2-3|TRBV11-2|TRBD1|NA
TGTGCCAGCAGTCGGACAGGGGGTGCAGATACGCAGTATTTT
CASSRTGGADTQYF
>TRBJ1-1|TRBV7-8|NA|NA
TGTGCCAGCAGCTCCGCGGGTGGGACTGAAGCTTTCTTT
CASSSAGGTEAFF
>TRBJ1-5|TRBV10-3|NA|NA
TGTGCCATCGGCCGGGATGCAGATCAGCCCCAGCATTTT
CAIGRDADQPQHF
>TRBJ1-1|TRBV4-2|NA|once
TGTGCCAGCAGCCAAGATGGCCGGGGGAGCGCTATGAACACTGAAGCTTTCTTT
CASSQDGRGSAMNTEAFF
>TRBJ1-4|TRBV27|NA|NA
TGTGCCAGCACCCCTTACGGCGGACGGAGGAACGAAAAACTGTTTTTT
CASTPYGGRRNEKLFF
>TRBJ2-5|TRBV2|TRBD1|NA
TGTGCCAGCAGGGGACAGGTCTCTTTGGAGACCCAGTACTTC
CASRGQVSLETQYF
>TRBJ2-5|TRBV11-2|NA|NA
TGTGCCAGCAGCTTAGGAGGAAAAGAGACCCAGTACTTC
CASSLGGKETQYF
>TRBJ2-3|TRBV11-2|TRBD2|few
TGTGCCAGCAGCATAGCGGGGGAGTTTGCAGATACGCAGTATTTT
CASSIAGEFADTQYF
>TRBJ2-5|TRBV5-6|NA|NA
TGTGCCAGCAGATATTCGGCAGAGGGAGACGAGACCCAGTACTTC
CASRYSAEGDETQYF
>TRBJ2-1|TRBV7-2|TRBD1|NA
TGTGCCAGCAGCTTCGGGACAGGGGGTTTTAATGAGCAGTTCTTC
CASSFGTGGFNEQFF